This T cell receptor (beta chain) stems from a study of PD-L1 blockade in urothelial cancer. The repertoire was sequenced with immunoSEQ multiplex PCR; TCRdb's copy has only in-frame clones and lacks some. Here the sample spans 40,000 or so clones, roughly 87% being singletons. Germline V gene data show CDR1 as SGHNT and CDR2 as YYREEE (reference sequence). The ends were cut back, 2 bases at V and 8 bases at J, with 7 bases in the middle. The CDR3 has 11 amino acids. This clonotype was sampled from a man between 65 and 79 years old with urothelial cancer. This sequence joins TRBV5-4 and TRBJ2-5; D possibly corresponds to TRBD1 (6 bases). Sequenced material: PBMCs, taken around atezolizumab (anti-PD-L1) treatment. CDR3 sequence: CASSLQGTQYF. The CDR3 DNA reads TGTGCCAGCAGCTTACAGGGAACCCAGTACTTC.